This T cell receptor (beta chain) stems from a study of beta chain features in type 1 diabetes. Study context: Age, gender, cell numbers and subset yield matched between patients and controls.

Whole-study findings and limits: Significant though moderate, a shortening of TCRB CDR3s appeared in all four CD4+ subsets of Type 1 diabetes patients. For type 1 diabetes patients, VDJ junctions showed fewer insertions and more deletions.

Expressed TCRB transcripts were sequenced, since all the RNA that had been isolated was reverse transcribed. Clones were read by immunoSEQ multiplex PCR, and TCRdb kept only the in-frame ones, dropping some. Altogether around 160,000 clones are present, 7.5% to 9.5% being singletons, with the ten largest covering more than 0.45%. The germline gives CDR1 SGHAT, CDR2 FQNNGV. The CDR3 runs to 14 residues. V lost 1 base to trimming and J lost 2 bases, with 8 bases between them. As to this clone: No antigen is known for it.

The receptor was derived from a woman aged 18-30 years with type 1 diabetes. Sequencing was carried out using central memory CD4+ T cells from blood. The chain links TRBV11-2 to TRBJ2-5, with unresolved D. The CDR3 loop is CASSLGADQETQYF. CDR3 nucleotides: TGTGCCAGCAGCTTAGGGGCAGATCAAGAGACCCAGTACTTC. Full variable domain (missing parts from reference TRBV11-2 and TRBJ2-5): EAGVAQSPRYKIIEKRQSVAFWCNPISGHATLYWYQQILGQGPKLLIQFQNNGVVDDSQLPKDRFSAERLKGVDSTLKIQPAKLEDSAVYLCASSLGADQETQYFGPGTRLLVL.